The 10 T cell receptor beta chains listed next were all sequenced from one sample in a study of TIL therapy for anti-PD-1-resistant metastatic lung cancer. The libraries were made with immunoSEQ v3. Measured with immunoSEQ multiplex PCR; TCRdb has only the in-frame clones, and not every one. The data contain tens of thousands of clones, about 79% of them singletons. Indicated time point: pre-treatment sample, taken before nivolumab and TIL therapy. Sequenced material: blood, taken at baseline. The receptor set was obtained from a person between 30 and 80 years old with non-small cell lung cancer.

V is TRBV9 and J is TRBJ1-2; D may be TRBD1 (6 bases). The V end was cut by 4 bases, the J end by 1 base, with 17 bases between. Germline values: CDR1 SGDLS, CDR2 YYNGEE. CDR3 length: 16 residues. The CDR3 DNA sequence: TGTGCCAGCAGCACTCGGACAGCTGGACTTAACTATGGCTACACCTTC. Its translation is CASSTRTAGLNYGYTF.

In its sample, this clone was seen once. This chain connects TRBV19 to TRBJ1-2; the match to TRBD1 covers 10 bases. Germline values: CDR1 LNHDA, CDR2 SQIVND (reference sequence). J was trimmed by 4 bases and V by 5 bases; bases with no gene match: 7. This CDR3 comprises 15 residues. In DNA, the CDR3 is TGTGCCAGTAGTCCAGGGACAGGGGTTAGCTATGGCTACACCTTC. Translating it yields CASSPGTGVSYGYTF.

The V call is TRBV19, the J call TRBJ1-3, with a possible D match to TRBD1 (6 bases). This CDR3 region has 15 residues. Trimming removed 9 bases from V and 4 bases from J, with 19 bases in between. Germline V gene sequence: CDR1 LNHDA, CDR2 SQIVND (reference sequence). DNA of the CDR3: TGTGCCAGCCGGAAGGATACAGGGCCAGGAAACACCATATATTTT. As protein: CASRKDTGPGNTIYF.

This chain links TRBV25-1 with TRBJ1-1; the D gene is possibly TRBD1 (5 bases). The CDR3 covers 11 residues. The germline CDR1 and CDR2 sequences are MGHDK and SYGVNS. Trimming shortened V by 7 bases and J by 5 bases, and 8 bases separated the two germline ends. The CDR3 DNA reads as TGTGCCAGCAAGGGGAGTACTGAAGCTTTCTTT. Translation: CASKGSTEAFF.

This clone is medium-sized. Other nucleotide sequences from this sample produce the same CDR3. J is TRBJ2-3 and V is TRBV4-2, with D possibly matching TRBD2 (6 bases). V was shortened by 1 base and J by 2 bases, with 7 bases between the two germline ends. The CDR3 loop spans 14 amino acids. Looked up from germline, CDR1 is LGHNA and CDR2 is YNFKEQ. The CDR3 is CASSQGGDTDTQYF. The CDR3 nucleotides are TGTGCCAGCAGCCAAGGGGGGGACACAGATACGCAGTATTTT.

This clone was recorded only once. V and J are TRBV30 and TRBJ2-5; no firm D call. CDR1 is GTSNPN and CDR2 is SVGIG in the germline V gene (reference sequence). The V end was cut by 0 bases, the J end by 5 bases, with 10 bases between. This CDR3 region has 13 residues. The chain's CDR3 is CAWSVLRQETQYF. CDR3 bases: TGTGCCTGGAGTGTACTACGCCAGGAGACCCAGTACTTC.

V is TRBV19 and J is TRBJ2-1, with 7 bases fitting TRBD1. This CDR3 has 15 residues. Germline trimming cut 6 bases from V and 2 bases from J; bases unmatched to any gene: 7. CDR1 LNHDA and CDR2 SQIVND come from the germline V gene (reference sequence). The CDR3 sequence: CASSEDRATYNEQFF. Written as DNA, the CDR3 is TGTGCCAGTAGCGAAGACAGGGCGACCTACAATGAGCAGTTCTTC. Filled out from reference TRBV19 and TRBJ2-1, the complete variable domain reads DGGITQSPKYLFRKEGQNVTLSCEQNLNHDAMYWYRQDPGQGLRLIYYSQIVNDFQKGDIAEGYSVSREKKESFPLTVTSAQKNPTAFYLCASSEDRATYNEQFFGPGTRLTVL.

The chain uses TRBV5-4 and TRBJ2-1; TRBD2 matches 10 bases. CDR3 length: 15 residues. Germline CDR1 SGHNT, CDR2 YYREEE (reference sequence). The V segment lost 4 bases and the J segment 5 bases; nucleotides outside the gene matches: 6. The CDR3 coding sequence is TGTGCCAGCAGCCCGCGGACTAGCGGAAACAATGAGCAGTTCTTC. Translating it yields CASSPRTSGNNEQFF. The full variable domain, rest sourced from reference TRBV5-4 and TRBJ2-1, is ETGVTQSPTHLIKTRGQQVTLRCSSQSGHNTVSWYQQALGQGPQFIFQYYREEENGRGNFPPRFSGLQFPNYSSELNVNALELDDSALYLCASSPRTSGNNEQFFGPGTRLTVL.

The chain links TRBV5-1 to TRBJ2-1; 13 bases map to TRBD2. Germline loops: CDR1 SGHRS, CDR2 YFSETQ. The CDR3 is 15 amino acids. The V and J ends lost 3 bases and 5 bases, in that order; junction bases with no gene match: 2. CDR3 DNA sequence: TGCGCCAGCAGCTGGGGACTAGCGGGAAACAATGAGCAGTTCTTC. Amino acids: CASSWGLAGNNEQFF.

The J gene is TRBJ2-2, the V gene TRBV19; tentative D call: TRBD1 (5 bases). There are 14 residues in the CDR3. V dropped 6 bases and J dropped 0 bases, with 8 bases sitting between them. CDR1 LNHDA and CDR2 SQIVND come from the germline V gene (reference sequence). CDR3 in DNA: TGTGCCAGTAGGGGGCTACCGAACACCGGGGAGCTGTTTTTT. Translating gives CASRGLPNTGELFF.